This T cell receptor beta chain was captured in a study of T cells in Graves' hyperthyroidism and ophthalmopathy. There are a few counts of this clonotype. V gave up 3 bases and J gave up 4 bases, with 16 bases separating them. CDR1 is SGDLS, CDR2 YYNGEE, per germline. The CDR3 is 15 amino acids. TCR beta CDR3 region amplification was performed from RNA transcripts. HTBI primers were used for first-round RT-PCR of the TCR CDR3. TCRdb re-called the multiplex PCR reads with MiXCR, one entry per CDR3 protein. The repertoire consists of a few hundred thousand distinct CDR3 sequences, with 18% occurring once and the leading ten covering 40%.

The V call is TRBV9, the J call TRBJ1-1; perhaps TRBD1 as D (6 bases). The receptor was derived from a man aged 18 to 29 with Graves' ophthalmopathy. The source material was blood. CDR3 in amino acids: CASSEKLGGGTEAFF. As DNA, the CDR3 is TGTGCCAGCAGCGAGAAATTAGGGGGGGGCACTGAAGCTTTCTTT.